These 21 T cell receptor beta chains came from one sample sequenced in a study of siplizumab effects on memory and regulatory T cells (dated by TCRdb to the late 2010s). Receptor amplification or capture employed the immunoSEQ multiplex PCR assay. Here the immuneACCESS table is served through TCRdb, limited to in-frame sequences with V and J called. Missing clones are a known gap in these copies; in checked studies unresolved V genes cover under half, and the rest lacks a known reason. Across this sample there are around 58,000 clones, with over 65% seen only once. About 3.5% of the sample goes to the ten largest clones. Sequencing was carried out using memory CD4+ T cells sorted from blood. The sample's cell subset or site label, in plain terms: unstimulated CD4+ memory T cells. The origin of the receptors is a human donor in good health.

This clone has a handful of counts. CDR3 protein: CAWGLREAFF. As DNA, the CDR3 is TGTGCCTGGGGTCTTCGTGAAGCTTTCTTT. The rearrangement joins TRBV30 to TRBJ1-1, with D uncertain. The length of the CDR3 is 10 residues. Germline V CDR1 and CDR2: GTSNPN, SVGIG (reference sequence). V shed 5 bases and J shed 7 bases, with 8 bases lying between them.

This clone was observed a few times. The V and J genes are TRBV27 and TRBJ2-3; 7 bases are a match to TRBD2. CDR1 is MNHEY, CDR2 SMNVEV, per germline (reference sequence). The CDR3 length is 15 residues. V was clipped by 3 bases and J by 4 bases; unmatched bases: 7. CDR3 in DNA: TGTGCCAGCAGTTTGATGGCGGGAGCGTCAGATACGCAGTATTTT. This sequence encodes CASSLMAGASDTQYF.

CDR3 DNA: TGTGCCAGCAGCCAAGGGCCCTCAGACTCTGGAAACACCATATATTTT. Amino acid sequence: CASSQGPSDSGNTIYF. V gene TRBV4-2 combines with J gene TRBJ1-3, with no clear D. Germline lookup yields CDR1 LGHNA and CDR2 YNFKEQ. Trimming shortened V by 1 base and J by 0 bases, and 10 bases separated the two germline ends. CDR3 length: 16 residues.

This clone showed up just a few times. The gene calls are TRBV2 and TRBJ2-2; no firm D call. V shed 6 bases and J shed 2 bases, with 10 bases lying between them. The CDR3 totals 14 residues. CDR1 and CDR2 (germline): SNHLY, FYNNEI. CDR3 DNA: TGTGCCAGCAGACCCGGGCCCAACACCGGGGAGCTGTTTTTT. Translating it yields CASRPGPNTGELFF.

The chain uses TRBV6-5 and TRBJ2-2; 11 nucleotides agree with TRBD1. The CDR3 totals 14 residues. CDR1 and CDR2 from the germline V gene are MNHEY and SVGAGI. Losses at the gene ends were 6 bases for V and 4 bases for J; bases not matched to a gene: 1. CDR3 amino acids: CASRGTGGTGELFF. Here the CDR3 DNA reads TGTGCCAGCAGGGGGACAGGGGGCACCGGGGAGCTGTTTTTT.

The CDR3, as DNA: TGTGCCAGCAGCTTCAGGGTAACAGATACGCAGTATTTT. It specifies CASSFRVTDTQYF. J is TRBJ2-3 and V is TRBV11-2; TRBD1 is a possible D gene (5 bases). Germline V gene lookup returns CDR1 SGHAT and CDR2 FQNNGV. The CDR3 is 13 amino acids. V was shortened by 3 bases and J by 3 bases, with 7 bases between the two germline ends. The variable domain in full, completed from reference TRBV11-2 and TRBJ2-3, reads EAGVAQSPRYKIIEKRQSVAFWCNPISGHATLYWYQQILGQGPKLLIQFQNNGVVDDSQLPKDRFSAERLKGVDSTLKIQPAKLEDSAVYLCASSFRVTDTQYFGPGTRLTVL.

The CDR3 here is CASSERGRGGYTF. The CDR3 DNA sequence: TGTGCCAGCAGTGAACGGGGGCGCGGTGGCTACACCTTC. The chain is built from TRBV2 and TRBJ1-2; weak D call: TRBD1 (6 bases). Germline-derived CDR1 and CDR2 are SNHLY and FYNNEI. The ends were cut back, 2 bases at V and 7 bases at J, with 11 bases in the middle. This CDR3 is built from 13 residues.

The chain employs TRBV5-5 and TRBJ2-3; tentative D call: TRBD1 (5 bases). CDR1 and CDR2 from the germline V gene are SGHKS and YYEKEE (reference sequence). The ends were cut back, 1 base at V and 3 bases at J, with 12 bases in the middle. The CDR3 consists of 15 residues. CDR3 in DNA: TGTGCCAGCAGCTTGATCAGGGTGAATACAGATACGCAGTATTTT. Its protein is CASSLIRVNTDTQYF.

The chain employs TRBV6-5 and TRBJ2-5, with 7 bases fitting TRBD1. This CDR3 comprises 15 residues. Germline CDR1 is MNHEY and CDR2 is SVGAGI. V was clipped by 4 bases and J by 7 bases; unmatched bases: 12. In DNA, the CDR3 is TGTGCCAGCAGTTTCCAGGACAGGAGATGGGCGACCCAGTACTTC. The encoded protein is CASSFQDRRWATQYF.

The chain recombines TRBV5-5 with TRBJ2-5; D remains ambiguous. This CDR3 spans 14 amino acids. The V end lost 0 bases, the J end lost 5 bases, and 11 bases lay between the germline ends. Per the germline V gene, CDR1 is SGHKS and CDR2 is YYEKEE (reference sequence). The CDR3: CASSLDTGRETQYF. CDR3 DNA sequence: TGTGCCAGCAGCTTGGATACGGGCCGGGAGACCCAGTACTTC.

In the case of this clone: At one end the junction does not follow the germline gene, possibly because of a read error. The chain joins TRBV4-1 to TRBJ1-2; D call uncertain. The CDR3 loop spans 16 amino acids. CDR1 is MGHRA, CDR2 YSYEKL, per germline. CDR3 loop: CASSQGPRQTDYGYTF. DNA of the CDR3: TGCGCCAGCAGTCAAGGACCCCGGCAAACCGACTATGGCTACACCTTC.

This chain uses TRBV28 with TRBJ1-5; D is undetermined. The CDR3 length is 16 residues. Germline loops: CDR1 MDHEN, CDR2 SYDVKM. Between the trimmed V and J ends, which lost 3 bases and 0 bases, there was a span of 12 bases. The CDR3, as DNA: TGTGCCAGCAGTTTTGCCGAGAACCATAGCAATCAGCCCCAGCATTTT. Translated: CASSFAENHSNQPQHF.

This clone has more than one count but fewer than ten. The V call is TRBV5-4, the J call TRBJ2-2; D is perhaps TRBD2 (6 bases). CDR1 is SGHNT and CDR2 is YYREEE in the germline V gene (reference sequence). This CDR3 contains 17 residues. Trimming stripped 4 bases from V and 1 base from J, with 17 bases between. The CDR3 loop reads CASSRLGSGLNTGELFF. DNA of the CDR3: TGTGCCAGCAGCCGCCTGGGAAGCGGGCTGAACACCGGGGAGCTGTTTTTT.

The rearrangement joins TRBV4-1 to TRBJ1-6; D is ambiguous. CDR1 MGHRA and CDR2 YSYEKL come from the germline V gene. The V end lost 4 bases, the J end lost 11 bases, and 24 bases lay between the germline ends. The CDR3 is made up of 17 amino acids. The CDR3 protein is CASSRLGEFRLRAPLHF. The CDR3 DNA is TGCGCCAGCAGCCGGCTAGGAGAATTCCGGTTGAGGGCACCCCTCCACTTT.

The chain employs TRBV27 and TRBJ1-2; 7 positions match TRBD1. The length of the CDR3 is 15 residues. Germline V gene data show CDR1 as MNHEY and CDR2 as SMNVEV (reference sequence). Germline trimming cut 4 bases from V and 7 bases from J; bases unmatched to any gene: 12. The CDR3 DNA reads TGTGCCAGCAGTTCGTCGGACAGGCGGCCGGGTGGCTACACCTTC. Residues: CASSSSDRRPGGYTF.

The CDR3 here is CASSPHVGEQYF. The CDR3 coding sequence is TGTGCCAGCAGCCCTCATGTTGGCGAGCAGTACTTC. The V and J genes are TRBV6-6 and TRBJ2-7, with unresolved D. Per germline, CDR1 MNHNY and CDR2 SVGAGI (reference sequence). With 6 bases removed from V and 6 bases from J, the gap between germline ends came to 12 bases. CDR3 length: 12 amino acids.

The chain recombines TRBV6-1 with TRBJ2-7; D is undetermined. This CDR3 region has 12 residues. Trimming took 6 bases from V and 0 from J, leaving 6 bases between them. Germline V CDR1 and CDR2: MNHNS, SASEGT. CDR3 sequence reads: CASSVLSYEQYF. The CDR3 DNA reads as TGTGCCAGCAGCGTCCTCTCCTACGAGCAGTACTTC.

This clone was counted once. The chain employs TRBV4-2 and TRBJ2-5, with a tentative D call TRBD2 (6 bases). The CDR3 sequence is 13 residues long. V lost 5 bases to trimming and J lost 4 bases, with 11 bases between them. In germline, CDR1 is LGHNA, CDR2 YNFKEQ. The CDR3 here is CASSGAGVETQYF. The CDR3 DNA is TGTGCCAGCAGCGGAGCGGGTGTAGAGACCCAGTACTTC.

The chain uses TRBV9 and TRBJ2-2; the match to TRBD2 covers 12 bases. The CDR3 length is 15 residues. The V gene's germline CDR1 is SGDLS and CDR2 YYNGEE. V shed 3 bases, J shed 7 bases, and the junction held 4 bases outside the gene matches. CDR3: CASSDQGLAGGELFF. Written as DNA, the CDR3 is TGTGCCAGCAGCGACCAGGGACTAGCGGGCGGGGAGCTGTTTTTT.

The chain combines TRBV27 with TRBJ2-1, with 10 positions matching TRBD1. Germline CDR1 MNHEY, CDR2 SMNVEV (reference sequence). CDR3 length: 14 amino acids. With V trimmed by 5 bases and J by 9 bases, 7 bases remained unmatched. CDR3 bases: TGTGCCAGCAGTAGCCGGGACAGGGGAGGTGAGCAGTTCTTC. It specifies CASSSRDRGGEQFF.

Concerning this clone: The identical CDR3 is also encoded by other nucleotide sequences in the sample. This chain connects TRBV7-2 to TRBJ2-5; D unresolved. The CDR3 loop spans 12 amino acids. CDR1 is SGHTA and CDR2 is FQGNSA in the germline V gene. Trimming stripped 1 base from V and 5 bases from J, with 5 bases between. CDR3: CASSLVGETQYF. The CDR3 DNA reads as TGTGCCAGCAGCTTAGTAGGGGAGACCCAGTACTTC.